This entry lists 26 T cell receptor beta chains sequenced from one sample in a study of blood T cell repertoires in COVID-19. Produced via immunoSEQ multiplex PCR; TCRdb's table is partial and in-frame only. The repertoire has some 70,000 clones, more than 70% of them found once; the top ten carry around 2.5%. The sequenced sample consisted of peripheral blood. Source of these receptors: a man in his sixties or seventies with active or convalescent COVID-19.

This clone appeared a few times. This chain joins TRBV18 and TRBJ1-3, with D uncertain. Germline CDR1 and CDR2: KGHSH and LQKENI. The CDR3 sequence is 15 residues long. V dropped 3 bases and J dropped 4 bases, with 13 bases sitting between them. This CDR3 is CASSPGNSGGNTIYF. CDR3 in DNA: TGTGCCAGCTCACCGGGGAATTCGGGAGGAAACACCATATATTTT.

The chain uses TRBV12-3 or TRBV12-4 and TRBJ1-2; tentatively, D is TRBD1 (5 bases). Between the trimmed V and J ends, which lost 7 bases and 4 bases, there was a span of 10 bases. The CDR3 sequence is 12 residues long. CDR3 amino acids: CASKSDSYGYTF. The CDR3 bases are TGTGCCAGCAAATCTGACAGCTATGGCTACACCTTC.

V is TRBV24-1 and J is TRBJ2-2; D gene unclear. The CDR3 length is 15 residues. CDR1 and CDR2 (germline): KGHDR, SFDVKD. V shed 2 bases and J shed 3 bases, with 9 bases lying between them. CDR3 DNA sequence: TGTGCCACCAGTGATTCAGGCAGAGACACCGGGGAGCTGTTTTTT. Its translation is CATSDSGRDTGELFF.

This clone was counted a few times. The J gene is TRBJ1-5, the V gene TRBV5-6; 10 nucleotides agree with TRBD1. J gave up 3 bases and V 5 bases, and 5 bases lay outside the gene matches. Per germline, CDR1 SGHDT and CDR2 YYEEEE. The CDR3 length is 15 residues. The DNA for the CDR3 is TGTGCCAGCAGTTCTGGGACAGGGGCCAATCAGCCCCAGCATTTT. As protein: CASSSGTGANQPQHF.

This sequence joins TRBV5-1 and TRBJ2-1; a possible D gene is TRBD2 (6 bases). V gave up 4 bases and J gave up 10 bases, with 21 bases separating them. The CDR3 extends over 15 amino acids. Germline V gives CDR1 SGHRS, CDR2 YFSETQ. CDR3 in DNA: TGCGCCAGCAGCCAGATGGACTTCGCCCGGGGGGAGCAGTTCTTC. This gives the protein CASSQMDFARGEQFF.

The chain carries TRBV28 and TRBJ1-5, with 9 bases identical to TRBD1. Germline CDR1 is MDHEN and CDR2 is SYDVKM. CDR3 length: 15 residues. J gave up 6 bases and V 4 bases, and 7 bases lay outside the gene matches. The CDR3 nucleotides are TGTGCCAGCAGTTCTAGGGGACAGGGTATTCAGCCCCAGCATTTT. It encodes CASSSRGQGIQPQHF.

This rearrangement joins TRBV24-1 to TRBJ2-1, with TRBD2 matching 8 bases. Germline lookup yields CDR1 KGHDR and CDR2 SFDVKD. CDR3 size: 16 residues. J was trimmed by 4 bases and V by 4 bases; bases with no gene match: 8. CDR3 DNA sequence: TGTGCCACCAGTGACCCCGAGTTAGCGGGGTACAATGAGCAGTTCTTC. This translates into CATSDPELAGYNEQFF.

The chain employs TRBV5-5 and TRBJ2-7; 8 bases align to TRBD1. V gave up 1 base and J gave up 5 bases; unmatched junction bases: 5. The CDR3 spans 14 residues. Germline CDR1 is SGHKS and CDR2 is YYEKEE (reference sequence). As DNA, the CDR3 is TGTGCCAGCAGCTTGTGGCAGGGGGCCGACGAGCAGTACTTC. Translated: CASSLWQGADEQYF.

The V gene is TRBV19, the J gene TRBJ1-4; 8 bases are a match to TRBD1. CDR3 length: 14 amino acids. CDR1 is LNHDA, CDR2 SQIVND, per germline (reference sequence). Unmatched junction bases numbered 5, after V lost 4 bases and J lost 7 bases. The CDR3 DNA follows: TGTGCCAGTAGTAGAGGACAGGGAATTGAAAAACTGTTTTTT. This gives the protein CASSRGQGIEKLFF.

V and J are TRBV5-1 and TRBJ1-3; maybe TRBD1 (5 bases). The CDR3 has 16 amino acids. Trimming cost V 4 bases and J 0 bases, with 14 bases left between them. Germline V CDR1 and CDR2: SGHRS, YFSETQ. CDR3 sequence (DNA): TGCGCCAGCAGCCCAGGGATGTGGCTCTCTGGAAACACCATATATTTT. Translating it yields CASSPGMWLSGNTIYF. The full variable domain, its missing parts supplied by reference TRBV5-1 and TRBJ1-3, is KAGVTQTPRYLIKTRGQQVTLSCSPISGHRSVSWYQQTPGQGLQFLFEYFSETQRNKGNFPGRFSGRQFSNSRSEMNVSTLELGDSALYLCASSPGMWLSGNTIYFGEGSWLTVV.

This clone appeared once. The V and J genes are TRBV24-1 and TRBJ2-1; D is unclear. Germline V gives CDR1 KGHDR, CDR2 SFDVKD. The V end was cut by 0 bases, the J end by 14 bases, with 10 bases between. This CDR3 comprises 12 residues. The CDR3 sequence: CATSDLPGTKFF. Written as DNA, the CDR3 is TGTGCCACCAGTGATTTGCCTGGAACTAAGTTCTTC.

This CDR3 is CASSQDAVQSSPLHF. Written as DNA, the CDR3 is TGTGCCAGCAGCCAAGATGCCGTTCAGTCTTCACCCCTCCACTTT. This sequence joins TRBV3-1 (or the pseudogene TRBV3-2) and TRBJ1-6; D not resolved. CDR3 size: 15 residues. V shed 0 bases and J shed 9 bases, with 12 bases lying between them. The germline CDR1 and CDR2 sequences are LGHDT and YNNKEL (reference sequence).

This clone occurred a few times. The chain is built from TRBV3-1 (or the pseudogene TRBV3-2) and TRBJ2-2, with TRBD2 identical over 7 bases. Germline lookup yields CDR1 LGHDT and CDR2 YNNKEL (reference sequence). The CDR3 extends over 14 amino acids. V was pared by 6 bases and J by 9 bases, with 10 bases of the junction left unmatched. The CDR3 spells CASRSSGIPRELFF. CDR3 coding DNA: TGTGCCAGCAGGTCCAGCGGGATCCCCCGGGAGCTGTTTTTT.

This sequence joins TRBV2 and TRBJ1-1, with D possibly being TRBD1 (5 bases). Trimming took 5 bases from V and 5 from J, leaving 18 bases between them. The CDR3 has 15 residues. CDR1 is SNHLY, CDR2 FYNNEI, per germline. CDR3 residues: CASSIFPAGGTEAFF. CDR3 DNA: TGTGCCAGCAGTATCTTTCCGGCGGGGGGAACTGAAGCTTTCTTT.

The chain is built from TRBV5-8 and TRBJ1-5; D call uncertain. The V and J ends lost 2 bases and 0 bases respectively, with 9 bases between them. CDR1 SGHTS and CDR2 YDEGEE come from the germline V gene. This CDR3 contains 15 residues. The CDR3 protein is CASSFARDSNQPQHF. The CDR3 region has the DNA TGTGCCAGCAGCTTTGCACGGGATAGCAATCAGCCCCAGCATTTT. Combining the CDR3 with reference TRBV5-8 and TRBJ1-5 gives the whole variable domain EAGVTQSPTHLIKTRGQQATLRCSPISGHTSVYWYQQALGLGLQFLLWYDEGEERNRGNFPPRFSGRQFPNYSSELNVNALELEDSALYLCASSFARDSNQPQHFGDGTRLSIL.

The J gene is TRBJ1-2, the V gene TRBV28; D is perhaps TRBD1 (6 bases). The germline V gene has CDR1 MDHEN and CDR2 SYDVKM. This CDR3 region has 13 residues. Trimming removed 5 bases at V and 5 bases at J, with 12 bases between. The CDR3: CASSRPQGYGYTF. The CDR3 nucleotides are TGTGCCAGCAGTCGCCCACAGGGATATGGCTACACCTTC.

The gene calls are TRBV30 and TRBJ2-2; weak D call: TRBD2 (7 bases). CDR3 length: 16 amino acids. Between the trimmed V and J ends, which lost 0 bases and 5 bases, there was a span of 16 bases. Germline assignment: CDR1 GTSNPN and CDR2 SVGIG (reference sequence). The CDR3 DNA is TGTGCCTGGAGTGTACGACCGGGGGGCGAGACCGGGGAGCTGTTTTTT. Translation gives CAWSVRPGGETGELFF.

This clone was detected only once. V usage is TRBV3-1 (or the pseudogene TRBV3-2) and J usage is TRBJ2-5; D remains ambiguous. CDR1 LGHDT and CDR2 YNNKEL come from the germline V gene (reference sequence). The CDR3 sequence is 14 residues long. V was pared by 3 bases and J by 1 base, with 9 bases between. CDR3 loop: CASSHRVVQETQYF. The CDR3 DNA sequence: TGTGCCAGCAGCCACCGGGTTGTCCAAGAGACCCAGTACTTC.

The CDR3 protein is CASSFSGGYTEAFF. Written as DNA, the CDR3 is TGTGCCAGCAGCTTTTCAGGGGGGTACACTGAAGCTTTCTTT. This chain connects TRBV5-4 to TRBJ1-1; 7 nucleotides line up with TRBD1. Germline V CDR1 and CDR2: SGHNT, YYREEE (reference sequence). This CDR3 comprises 14 residues. After removal of 2 bases from V and 3 bases from J, the junction contained 4 bases not matched to a gene.

The chain joins TRBV5-1 to TRBJ2-1, with TRBD2 matching 12 bases. This CDR3 is built from 15 residues. V dropped 4 bases and J dropped 6; count of bases not matched to a gene: 5. Per germline, CDR1 SGHRS and CDR2 YFSETQ. CDR3 sequence: CASSMGLAGPNEQFF. CDR3 sequence (DNA): TGCGCCAGCAGCATGGGACTAGCGGGTCCCAATGAGCAGTTCTTC. Variable domain in full (rest from reference TRBV5-1 and TRBJ2-1): KAGVTQTPRYLIKTRGQQVTLSCSPISGHRSVSWYQQTPGQGLQFLFEYFSETQRNKGNFPGRFSGRQFSNSRSEMNVSTLELGDSALYLCASSMGLAGPNEQFFGPGTRLTVL.

The rearrangement uses TRBV2 and TRBJ1-6; 10 nucleotides agree with TRBD1. This CDR3 has 15 amino acids. V was pared by 6 bases and J by 15 bases, with 14 bases of the junction left unmatched. Per the germline V gene, CDR1 is SNHLY and CDR2 is FYNNEI. CDR3 region: CASSRDRGPSVRLHF. The CDR3 DNA is TGTGCCAGCAGCCGGGACAGGGGCCCCTCCGTTCGCCTCCACTTT.

V gene TRBV7-9 combines with J gene TRBJ2-7; D not certain. Trimming removed 3 bases at V and 5 bases at J, with 14 bases between. CDR1 and CDR2 from the germline V gene are SEHNR and FQNEAQ (reference sequence). The length of the CDR3 is 14 residues. In DNA, the CDR3 is TGTGCCAGCAGCTTGAGAAACTCGGTCGACGAGCAGTACTTC. It codes for CASSLRNSVDEQYF. Combining the CDR3 with reference TRBV7-9 and TRBJ2-7 gives the whole variable domain DTGVSQNPRHKITKRGQNVTFRCDPISEHNRLYWYRQTLGQGPEFLTYFQNEAQLEKSRLLSDRFSAERPKGSFSTLEIQRTEQGDSAMYLCASSLRNSVDEQYFGPGTRLTVT.

This clone was observed many times. Here the CDR3 reads CATSDYKRESPVFF. CDR3 nucleotides: TGTGCCACCAGTGATTACAAACGGGAGTCCCCTGTGTTCTTC. This chain connects TRBV24-1 to TRBJ2-1; possibly TRBD2 for D (6 bases). In germline, CDR1 is KGHDR, CDR2 SFDVKD. V lost 2 bases and J lost 15, with 19 bases in between. The CDR3 is made up of 14 amino acids.

The rearrangement uses TRBV19 and TRBJ1-4; 9 bases match TRBD1. In germline, CDR1 is LNHDA, CDR2 SQIVND (reference sequence). Losses at the gene ends were 5 bases for V and 7 bases for J; bases not matched to a gene: 11. There are 16 residues in the CDR3. CDR3 amino acids: CASSAQRDRDAEKLFF. In DNA form, the CDR3 reads TGTGCCAGTAGTGCCCAAAGGGACAGGGATGCTGAAAAACTGTTTTTT.

The chain combines TRBV6-5 with TRBJ1-6, with a possible D match to TRBD1 (6 bases). The V end was cut by 2 bases, the J end by 5 bases, with 7 bases between. Germline V gene data show CDR1 as MNHEY and CDR2 as SVGAGI. The CDR3 is 14 amino acids. CDR3 DNA: TGTGCCAGCAGTTACCAGGGGAATAATTCACCCCTCCACTTT. It codes for CASSYQGNNSPLHF.

The rearrangement links TRBV7-6 to TRBJ1-4, with 8 bases lining up with TRBD1. The CDR3 sequence is 14 residues long. Germline V gives CDR1 SGHVS, CDR2 FNYEAQ. The V gene end was trimmed by 4 bases and the J gene end by 8 bases; junction bases not matched to a gene: 6. The DNA for the CDR3 is TGTGCCAGCAGCTCAGGACAGGGCCGGGAAAAACTGTTTTTT. Protein sequence: CASSSGQGREKLFF.